These 27 T cell receptor beta chains were sequenced from one sample in a study of Ad26.COV2.S vaccination and SARS-CoV-2 variants (dated by TCRdb to the early 2020s). The intended sense of this specimen's treatment or condition label: 15 to 20 received Ad26.COV2.S at low or high dose, single or two shots; 5 received placebo; per-sample allocation not given. For vaccine and placebo recipients, the sequenced repertoires came from samples collected on day 63 after the first injection. Library prep was done by the immunoSEQ multiplex PCR assay. TCRdb's version of the immuneACCESS table is confined to in-frame rearrangements and falls short of the full clone set. An unresolved V gene accounts for under half of the shortfall where checked; the remainder is of unknown origin. The sample contains about 410,000 clones, about 89% of them found a single time. The ten largest clonotypes hold under 2% of the sample.

The sample was peripheral blood, taken in a trial of Ad26.COV2.S vaccine versus placebo. The source is a person between 18 and 59 years old who received the Ad26.COV2.S COVID-19 vaccine or a placebo.

The chain links TRBV28 to TRBJ1-3; the D is unclear. The CDR3 has 16 amino acids. The germline V gene has CDR1 MDHEN and CDR2 SYDVKM. V was cut by 3 bases and J by 0 bases, with 12 bases left in between. The CDR3 protein is CASSLGSPLSGNTIYF. The CDR3 DNA follows: TGTGCCAGCAGTTTGGGCAGTCCTCTCTCTGGAAACACCATATATTTT. Filled out from reference TRBV28 and TRBJ1-3, the complete variable domain reads DVKVTQSSRYLVKRTGEKVFLECVQDMDHENMFWYRQDPGLGLRLIYFSYDVKMKEKGDIPEGYSVSREKKERFSLILESASTNQTSMYLCASSLGSPLSGNTIYFGEGSWLTVV.

The chain carries TRBV5-4 and TRBJ2-3, with 11 bases matching TRBD1. The CDR3 is made up of 14 amino acids. The V gene end was trimmed by 4 bases and the J gene end by 5 bases; junction bases not matched to a gene: 3. Germline values: CDR1 SGHNT, CDR2 YYREEE (reference sequence). The CDR3 region has the DNA TGTGCCAGCAGCAGGGACAGGGGGTTAGATACGCAGTATTTT. Residues: CASSRDRGLDTQYF.

The CDR3 here is CASSLDWLNEQFF. As DNA, the CDR3 is TGTGCCAGCAGCCTGGACTGGCTCAATGAGCAGTTCTTC. V usage is TRBV5-5 and J usage is TRBJ2-1; TRBD2 is a possible D gene (5 bases). Germline CDR1 SGHKS, CDR2 YYEKEE (reference sequence). The CDR3 runs to 13 residues. With 4 bases removed from V and 6 bases from J, the gap between germline ends came to 11 bases.

The gene calls are TRBV15 and TRBJ2-7; a possible D gene is TRBD1 (6 bases). Germline V gene lookup returns CDR1 LNHNV and CDR2 YYDKDF (reference sequence). The CDR3 has 14 residues. Trimming pared 5 bases from V and 4 bases from J, leaving 15 bases between. DNA for the CDR3: TGTGCCACCAGCGGCTCAGGGGCAGGGTACGAGCAGTACTTC. It encodes CATSGSGAGYEQYF.

The genes are TRBV29-1 and TRBJ1-1, with a possible D match to TRBD1 (5 bases). CDR1 is SQVTM and CDR2 is ANQGSEA in the germline V gene. This CDR3 has 13 amino acids. V was pared by 6 bases and J by 5 bases, with 16 bases between. The CDR3 reads CSVAFGAGTEAFF. The CDR3 DNA reads as TGCAGCGTCGCTTTTGGGGCTGGAACTGAAGCTTTCTTT.

The chain uses TRBV9 and TRBJ2-1; the D call may be TRBD1 or TRBD2 (5 bases each). V dropped 0 bases and J dropped 2 bases, with 9 bases sitting between them. The CDR3 covers 15 residues. In germline, CDR1 is SGDLS, CDR2 YYNGEE. CDR3 DNA: TGTGCCAGCAGCGTAGACGGGGCCACCTACAATGAGCAGTTCTTC. It is translated as CASSVDGATYNEQFF.

The genes are TRBV9 and TRBJ1-3; 7 bases are shared with TRBD1. Unmatched junction bases numbered 7, after V lost 4 bases and J lost 0 bases. This CDR3 region has 16 residues. The germline gives CDR1 SGDLS, CDR2 YYNGEE. CDR3 residues: CASSSSGTASGNTIYF. CDR3 coding DNA: TGTGCCAGCAGCTCCTCCGGGACAGCCTCTGGAAACACCATATATTTT. Drawing the rest from reference TRBV9 and TRBJ1-3, the complete variable domain is DSGVTQTPKHLITATGQRVTLRCSPRSGDLSVYWYQQSLDQGLQFLIQYYNGEERAKGNILERFSAQQFPDLHSELNLSSLELGDSALYFCASSSSGTASGNTIYFGEGSWLTVV.

This chain links TRBV4-1 with TRBJ2-3; no clear D. This CDR3 region has 15 residues. V was clipped by 2 bases and J by 3 bases, with 12 bases between them. Germline values: CDR1 MGHRA, CDR2 YSYEKL. This CDR3 reads CASSQWGRKTDTQYF. Here the CDR3 DNA reads TGCGCCAGCAGCCAATGGGGTAGAAAAACAGATACGCAGTATTTT.

The chain links TRBV20-1 to TRBJ2-1, with unresolved D. Germline lookup yields CDR1 DFQATT and CDR2 SNEGSKA (reference sequence). The CDR3 loop spans 11 amino acids. V lost 7 bases and J 5 bases, leaving 9 bases between the germline ends. The chain's CDR3 is CSGMIDNEQFF. The CDR3 DNA reads as TGCAGTGGTATGATTGACAATGAGCAGTTCTTC.

The chain links TRBV19 to TRBJ2-2; tentatively, D is TRBD1 (5 bases). The CDR3 has 16 residues. Germline loops: CDR1 LNHDA, CDR2 SQIVND (reference sequence). Trimming took 7 bases from V and 2 from J, leaving 17 bases between them. The CDR3 protein is CASTAQGLPNTGELFF. CDR3 DNA: TGTGCCAGTACCGCCCAGGGCCTACCTAACACCGGGGAGCTGTTTTTT.

The rearrangement links TRBV27 to TRBJ2-3, with 9 nucleotides matching TRBD2. Germline-derived CDR1 and CDR2 are MNHEY and SMNVEV (reference sequence). V trimming: 3 bases; J trimming: 3 bases; junction bases outside the gene matches: 10. This CDR3 is built from 17 residues. CDR3 protein: CASSFRAGGTHTDTQYF. The CDR3 nucleotides are TGTGCCAGCAGTTTTAGAGCGGGAGGTACCCATACAGATACGCAGTATTTT.

The V gene is TRBV18, the J gene TRBJ1-2, with TRBD1 matching over 7 bases. The V gene end was trimmed by 3 bases and the J gene end by 12 bases; junction bases not matched to a gene: 13. CDR1 is KGHSH, CDR2 LQKENI, per germline. CDR3 length: 14 amino acids. This chain's CDR3 is CASSPIQGESTDTF. Written as DNA, the CDR3 is TGTGCCAGCTCACCTATCCAGGGGGAATCGACGGACACCTTC.

The rearrangement links TRBV21-1 to TRBJ2-7; the table's D call of TRBD1 was not tested on the DNA. TRBV21-1 is described as a pseudogene. The CDR3 covers 15 residues. CDR3 protein: CASSKEPGQGNEQYF. The CDR3 nucleotides read TGTGCCAGCAGCAAAGAGCCGGGACAGGGGAACGAGCAGTACTTC.

The V call is TRBV30, the J call TRBJ2-7; TRBD1 matches at 8 bases. The J segment lost 5 bases and the V segment lost 5 bases, leaving 8 bases of the junction unmatched. Germline V gives CDR1 GTSNPN, CDR2 SVGIG (reference sequence). This CDR3 comprises 13 residues. For the CDR3, the DNA is TGTGCCTGGCGACAGGACAGGGACGACGAGCAGTACTTC. This codes for CAWRQDRDDEQYF.

The rearrangement uses TRBV4-2 and TRBJ2-3; TRBD1 is a possible D gene (5 bases). Trimming removed 1 base from V and 0 bases from J, with 14 bases in between. Germline-derived CDR1 and CDR2 are LGHNA and YNFKEQ. The CDR3 has 17 residues. The CDR3 is CASSQGGRQRSTDTQYF. CDR3 DNA: TGTGCCAGCAGCCAAGGGGGCCGGCAGAGGAGCACAGATACGCAGTATTTT.

The chain links TRBV19 to TRBJ2-1; TRBD2 agrees at 8 bases. Germline V lookup: CDR1 LNHDA, CDR2 SQIVND (reference sequence). With V trimmed by 5 bases and J by 0 bases, 6 bases remained unmatched. The CDR3 is made up of 16 amino acids. The CDR3: CASSVSSGYSYNEQFF. The DNA of the CDR3 is TGTGCCAGTAGTGTTTCTAGCGGGTACTCCTACAATGAGCAGTTCTTC.

V is TRBV19 and J is TRBJ1-2; tentatively, D is TRBD1 (6 bases). Germline values: CDR1 LNHDA, CDR2 SQIVND (reference sequence). The CDR3 has 13 amino acids. V shed 6 bases and J shed 4 bases, with 12 bases lying between them. For the CDR3, the DNA is TGTGCCAGTAGATCCAGGGGTTCCTATGGCTACACCTTC. This codes for CASRSRGSYGYTF.

V is TRBV6-2 or TRBV6-3 and J is TRBJ1-3, with D possibly matching TRBD1 (5 bases). Per the germline V gene, CDR1 is MNHEY and CDR2 is SVGEGT. The length of the CDR3 is 14 residues. V lost 0 bases and J lost 3, with 6 bases in between. This CDR3 reads CASSYSGLGNTIYF. Here the CDR3 DNA reads TGTGCCAGCAGTTACTCGGGGCTTGGAAACACCATATATTTT.

This chain joins TRBV19 and TRBJ2-1; D may be TRBD2 (5 bases). Germline CDR1 LNHDA, CDR2 SQIVND (reference sequence). The V gene lost 6 bases and the J gene lost 0 bases, with 15 bases spanning the gap. The CDR3 sequence is 16 residues long. The CDR3 region has the DNA TGTGCCAGTAGCTCCTCGAGCGGACTCTCCTACAATGAGCAGTTCTTC. Translating gives CASSSSSGLSYNEQFF.

This clone was observed once. The chain uses TRBV30 and TRBJ2-7, with 8 bases that match TRBD1. With 4 bases clipped from V and 3 bases from J, the junction kept 11 bases outside the gene matches. The CDR3 spans 15 residues. CDR1 and CDR2 from the germline V gene are GTSNPN and SVGIG (reference sequence). The DNA for the CDR3 is TGTGCCTGGACTCTCGACAGGGGATCGGGCTACGAGCAGTACTTC. It translates to CAWTLDRGSGYEQYF.

The CDR3 sequence: CAWSKGSDYGYTF. The CDR3 DNA is TGTGCCTGGAGTAAGGGGAGTGACTATGGCTACACCTTC. The rearrangement uses TRBV30 and TRBJ1-2, with D possibly matching TRBD1 (5 bases). This CDR3 region has 13 residues. V was clipped by 2 bases and J by 3 bases, with 10 bases between them. Germline values: CDR1 GTSNPN, CDR2 SVGIG (reference sequence).

The chain joins TRBV6-1 to TRBJ2-3; 8 bases are a match to TRBD2. The trim removed 4 bases at V and 4 bases at J, leaving 10 bases unmatched. Germline V lookup: CDR1 MNHNS, CDR2 SASEGT. The CDR3 consists of 16 residues. CDR3 DNA sequence: TGTGCCAGCAGTGCCAGGCCGGGACTAGACTCAGATACGCAGTATTTT. Translation: CASSARPGLDSDTQYF.

The CDR3 region has the DNA TGTGCCAGCACCCTTAGCCGGGAGGGGACAGATACGCAGTATTTT. Its translation is CASTLSREGTDTQYF. The chain joins TRBV7-8 to TRBJ2-3; 8 bases map to TRBD2. This CDR3 spans 15 amino acids. The J segment lost 3 bases and the V segment lost 7 bases, leaving 9 bases of the junction unmatched. CDR1 is SGHVS, CDR2 FQNEAQ, per germline. The full variable domain, its missing parts supplied by reference TRBV7-8 and TRBJ2-3, is GAGVSQSPRYKVAKRGQDVALRCDPISGHVSLFWYQQALGQGPEFLTYFQNEAQLDKSGLPSDRFFAERPEGSVSTLKIQRTQQEDSAVYLCASTLSREGTDTQYFGPGTRLTVL.

The CDR3 DNA reads TGTGCCATTCATCAAGGGGGCGGGGCCAACGTCCTGACTTTC. The encoded protein is CAIHQGGGANVLTF. The chain recombines TRBV10-3 with TRBJ2-6, with 7 positions matching TRBD1. Per germline, CDR1 ENHRY and CDR2 SYGVKD. The CDR3 runs 14 residues. J lost 4 bases, V lost 9 bases, and 6 bases had no gene match.

This clone has only one observation. The chain employs TRBV3-1 (or the pseudogene TRBV3-2) and TRBJ1-5; 10 bases fit TRBD1. With V trimmed by 1 base and J by 2 bases, 2 bases remained unmatched. CDR1 LGHDT and CDR2 YNNKEL come from the germline V gene (reference sequence). This CDR3 has 16 residues. The CDR3 DNA sequence: TGTGCCAGCAGCCAAGCCGGGACAGGGGGCAATCAGCCCCAGCATTTT. Translating gives CASSQAGTGGNQPQHF.

The rearrangement uses TRBV29-1 and TRBJ2-3; 7 nucleotides match TRBD2. In germline, CDR1 is SQVTM, CDR2 ANQGSEA. J lost 2 bases, V lost 3 bases, and 8 bases had no gene match. The length of the CDR3 is 15 residues. For the CDR3, the DNA is TGCAGCGTTGACATTCGGGACTATCACACAGATACGCAGTATTTT. Its protein product is CSVDIRDYHTDTQYF.

This chain uses TRBV5-4 with TRBJ2-4; 9 bases align to TRBD1. The ends lost 1 base at V and 7 bases at J; junction bases unmatched: 3. The CDR3 runs 14 residues. CDR1 and CDR2 (germline): SGHNT, YYREEE (reference sequence). In DNA, the CDR3 is TGTGCCAGCAGCTTGCTTGGACAGGGGAACATTCAGTACTTC. Translation gives CASSLLGQGNIQYF. The full variable domain, rest sourced from reference TRBV5-4 and TRBJ2-4, is ETGVTQSPTHLIKTRGQQVTLRCSSQSGHNTVSWYQQALGQGPQFIFQYYREEENGRGNFPPRFSGLQFPNYSSELNVNALELDDSALYLCASSLLGQGNIQYFGAGTRLSVL.